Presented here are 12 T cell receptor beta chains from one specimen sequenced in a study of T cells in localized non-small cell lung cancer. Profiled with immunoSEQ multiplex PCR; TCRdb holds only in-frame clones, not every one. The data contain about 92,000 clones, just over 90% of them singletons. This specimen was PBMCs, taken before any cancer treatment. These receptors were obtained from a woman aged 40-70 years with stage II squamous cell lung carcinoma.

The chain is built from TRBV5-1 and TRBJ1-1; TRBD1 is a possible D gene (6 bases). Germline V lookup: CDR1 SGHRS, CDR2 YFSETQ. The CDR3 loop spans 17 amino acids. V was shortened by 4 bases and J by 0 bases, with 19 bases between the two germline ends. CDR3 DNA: TGCGCCAGCAGCCCAGGAGGGGGTGTGGGCATGAACACTGAAGCTTTCTTT. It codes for CASSPGGGVGMNTEAFF.

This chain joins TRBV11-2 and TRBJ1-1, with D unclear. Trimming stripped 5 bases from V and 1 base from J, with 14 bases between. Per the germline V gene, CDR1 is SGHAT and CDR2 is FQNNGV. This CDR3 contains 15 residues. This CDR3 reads CASSPSRLGNTEAFF. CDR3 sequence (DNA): TGTGCCAGCAGCCCTTCCAGGCTGGGGAACACTGAAGCTTTCTTT.

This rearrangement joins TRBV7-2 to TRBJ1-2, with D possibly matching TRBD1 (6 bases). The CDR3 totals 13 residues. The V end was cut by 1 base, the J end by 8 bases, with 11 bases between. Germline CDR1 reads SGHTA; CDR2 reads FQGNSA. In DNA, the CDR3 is TGTGCCAGCAGCTTAGGCGCAGGGGTCGGCTACACCTTC. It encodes CASSLGAGVGYTF.

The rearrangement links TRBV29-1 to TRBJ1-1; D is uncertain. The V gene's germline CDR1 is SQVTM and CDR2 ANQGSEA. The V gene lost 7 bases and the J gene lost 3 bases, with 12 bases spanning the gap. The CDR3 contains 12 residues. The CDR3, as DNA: TGCAGCGGGGCTCTAAGGGACACTGAAGCTTTCTTT. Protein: CSGALRDTEAFF.

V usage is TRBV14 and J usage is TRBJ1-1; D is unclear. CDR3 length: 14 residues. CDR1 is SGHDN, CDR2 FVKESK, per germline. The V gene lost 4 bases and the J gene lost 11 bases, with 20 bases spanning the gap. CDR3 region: CASSLMVGVIKAFF. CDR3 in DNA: TGTGCCAGCAGCCTAATGGTCGGGGTCATTAAGGCTTTCTTT.

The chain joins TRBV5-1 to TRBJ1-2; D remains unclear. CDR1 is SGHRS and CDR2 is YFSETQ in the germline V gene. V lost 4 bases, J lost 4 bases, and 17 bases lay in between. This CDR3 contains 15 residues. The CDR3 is CASSPGEKTFYGYTF. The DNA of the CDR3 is TGCGCCAGCAGCCCCGGGGAGAAAACCTTCTATGGCTACACCTTC.

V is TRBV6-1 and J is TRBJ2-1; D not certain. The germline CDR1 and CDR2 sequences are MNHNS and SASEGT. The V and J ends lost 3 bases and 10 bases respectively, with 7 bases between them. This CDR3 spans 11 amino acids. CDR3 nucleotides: TGTGCCAGCAGTGAGTTGGGCGAGCAGTTCTTC. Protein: CASSELGEQFF.

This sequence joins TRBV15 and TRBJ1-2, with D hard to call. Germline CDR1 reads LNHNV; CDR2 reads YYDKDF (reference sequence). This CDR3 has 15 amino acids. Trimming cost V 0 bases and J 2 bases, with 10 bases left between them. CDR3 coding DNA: TGTGCCACCAGCAGAGATGGTATTGGGAACTATGGCTACACCTTC. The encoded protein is CATSRDGIGNYGYTF.

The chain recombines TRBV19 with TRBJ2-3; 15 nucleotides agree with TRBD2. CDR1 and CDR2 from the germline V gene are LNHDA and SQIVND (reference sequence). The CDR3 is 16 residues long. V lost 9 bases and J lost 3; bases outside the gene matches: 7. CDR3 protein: CASGTSGGKGTDTQYF. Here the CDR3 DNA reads TGTGCCAGCGGGACTAGCGGGGGGAAGGGTACAGATACGCAGTATTTT. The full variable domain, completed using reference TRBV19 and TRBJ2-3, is DGGITQSPKYLFRKEGQNVTLSCEQNLNHDAMYWYRQDPGQGLRLIYYSQIVNDFQKGDIAEGYSVSREKKESFPLTVTSAQKNPTAFYLCASGTSGGKGTDTQYFGPGTRLTVL.

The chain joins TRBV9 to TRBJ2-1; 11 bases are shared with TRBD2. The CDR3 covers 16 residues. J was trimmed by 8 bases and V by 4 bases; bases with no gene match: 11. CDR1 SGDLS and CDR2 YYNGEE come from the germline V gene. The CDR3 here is CASSRMTSGVADEQFF. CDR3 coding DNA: TGTGCCAGCAGCAGAATGACTAGCGGGGTGGCGGATGAGCAGTTCTTC.

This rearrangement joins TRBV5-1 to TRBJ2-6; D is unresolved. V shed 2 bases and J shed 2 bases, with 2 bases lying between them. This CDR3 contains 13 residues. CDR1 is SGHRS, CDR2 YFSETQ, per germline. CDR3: CASSLPGANVLTF. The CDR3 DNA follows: TGCGCCAGCAGCTTACCTGGGGCCAACGTCCTGACTTTC.

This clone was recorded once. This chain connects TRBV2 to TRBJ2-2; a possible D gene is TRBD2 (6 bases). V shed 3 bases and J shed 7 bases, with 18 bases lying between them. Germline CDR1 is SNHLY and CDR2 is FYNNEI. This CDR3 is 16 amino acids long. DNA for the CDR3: TGTGCCAGCAGTGATACGGCGGGAACTCTCATCGGGGAGCTGTTTTTT. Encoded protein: CASSDTAGTLIGELFF.